A single sample gave rise to the 30 T cell receptor beta chains below, sequenced in a study of blood T cell repertoires in COVID-19. Profiling relied on immunoSEQ multiplex PCR, and the TCRdb table lists in-frame clones only, not all of them. The sample contains some 350,000 clones, around 88% of which appear only once. The sequenced sample consisted of peripheral blood. These TCRs come from a young man with active or convalescent COVID-19.

The chain combines TRBV28 with TRBJ2-4; 10 bases agree with TRBD2. The germline gives CDR1 MDHEN, CDR2 SYDVKM. With V trimmed by 3 bases and J by 1 base, 6 bases remained unmatched. This CDR3 has 17 residues. The CDR3 loop reads CASSFYSSGSAKNIQYF. CDR3 nucleotide sequence: TGTGCCAGCAGTTTTTATTCTAGCGGGAGCGCCAAAAACATTCAGTACTTC.

This clone appeared a few times. This sequence joins TRBV18 and TRBJ2-7; TRBD1 might be the D (6 bases). With 6 bases removed from V and 6 bases from J, the gap between germline ends came to 12 bases. This CDR3 is 12 amino acids long. Germline V gene data show CDR1 as KGHSH and CDR2 as LQKENI. CDR3 DNA sequence: TGTGCCAGCTCCTCTGGGACACGCGAGCAGTACTTC. It encodes CASSSGTREQYF.

The V and J genes are TRBV12-5 and TRBJ1-6; 11 nucleotides agree with TRBD1. Germline CDR1 is LGHNT and CDR2 is FRNRAP. This CDR3 spans 15 amino acids. V trimming: 4 bases; J trimming: 9 bases; junction bases outside the gene matches: 5. The CDR3 DNA reads TGTGCTAGTGGTTCGGACAGGGGGCTAGGTTCACCCCTCCACTTT. Its translation is CASGSDRGLGSPLHF.

The chain joins TRBV11-3 to TRBJ2-1; D is ambiguous. The CDR3 is 14 amino acids. The V end was cut by 5 bases, the J end by 3 bases, with 11 bases between. Germline CDR1 reads SGHNT; CDR2 reads YENEEA. This CDR3 is CASSAVSNYNEQFF. CDR3 bases: TGTGCCAGCAGCGCGGTGAGCAACTACAATGAGCAGTTCTTC.

The chain uses TRBV11-2 and TRBJ1-6; TRBD1 aligns across 8 bases. Germline assignment: CDR1 SGHAT and CDR2 FQNNGV. Unmatched junction bases numbered 7, after V lost 5 bases and J lost 7 bases. The CDR3 sequence is 15 residues long. CDR3 in amino acids: CASSAPGQDNSPLHF. CDR3 DNA: TGTGCCAGCAGCGCCCCGGGACAGGACAATTCACCCCTCCACTTT.

The rearrangement uses TRBV19 and TRBJ2-5, with TRBD1 matching over 11 bases. This CDR3 region has 15 residues. The trim removed 5 bases at V and 5 bases at J, leaving 7 bases unmatched. Germline values: CDR1 LNHDA, CDR2 SQIVND (reference sequence). Written as DNA, the CDR3 is TGTGCCAGTAGTGGGACGGGACAGGGGGTTGAGACCCAGTACTTC. Residues: CASSGTGQGVETQYF.

The chain is built from TRBV6-2 or TRBV6-3 and TRBJ2-1; TRBD1 agrees at 7 bases. CDR1 MNHEY and CDR2 SVGEGT come from the germline V gene. After removal of 2 bases from V and 2 bases from J, the junction contained 3 bases not matched to a gene. This CDR3 contains 15 residues. This CDR3 is CASSYSTGAYNEQFF. DNA for the CDR3: TGTGCCAGCAGTTACAGTACAGGGGCCTACAATGAGCAGTTCTTC.

The J gene is TRBJ2-7, the V gene TRBV5-1, with TRBD2 matching over 8 bases. Trimming removed 6 bases from V and 6 bases from J; junction bases left unmatched: 8. The CDR3 is 13 residues long. Per the germline V gene, CDR1 is SGHRS and CDR2 is YFSETQ. The CDR3 sequence: CASNSGAAGEQYF. The CDR3 nucleotides read TGCGCCAGCAATAGCGGGGCCGCAGGCGAGCAGTACTTC.

V gene TRBV5-1 combines with J gene TRBJ1-2; the match to TRBD1 covers 9 bases. The CDR3 runs 16 residues. V was pared by 0 bases and J by 4 bases, with 7 bases of the junction left unmatched. The germline V gene has CDR1 SGHRS and CDR2 YFSETQ. CDR3 nucleotides: TGCGCCAGCAGCTTGGCCAGGGACAGGGTTAGCTATGGCTACACCTTC. Translated, it gives CASSLARDRVSYGYTF.

Regarding this clone: The sample has other DNA sequences that encode this CDR3 too. The CDR3 protein is CASSPAGETQYF. The CDR3 DNA reads as TGTGCCAGCTCACCGGCGGGAGAGACCCAGTACTTC. V gene TRBV18 combines with J gene TRBJ2-5; a possible D gene is TRBD2 (5 bases). The V gene's germline CDR1 is KGHSH and CDR2 LQKENI. Trimming took off 3 bases at V and 4 bases at J, with 6 bases between the two ends. The CDR3 loop spans 12 amino acids.

The chain is built from TRBV6-6 and TRBJ2-3; TRBD2 matches 8 bases. Per the germline V gene, CDR1 is MNHNY and CDR2 is SVGAGI (reference sequence). The CDR3 is 10 residues long. CDR3 coding DNA: TGTGTGACTAGCGAAGATACGCAGTATTTT. Protein: CVTSEDTQYF.

This clone was seen just once. The chain has TRBV2 and TRBJ1-5; TRBD1 aligns across 7 bases. This CDR3 has 14 amino acids. Germline V gene lookup returns CDR1 SNHLY and CDR2 FYNNEI. Trimming removed 3 bases from V and 4 bases from J; junction bases left unmatched: 3. The CDR3 bases are TGTGCCAGCAGTGATTCAGGGGGGAATCAGCCCCAGCATTTT. This sequence encodes CASSDSGGNQPQHF.

This chain connects TRBV7-2 to TRBJ1-4; D unclear. CDR1 and CDR2 from the germline V gene are SGHTA and FQGNSA. Trimming left V 1 base short and J 2 bases short, with 14 bases between. The CDR3 loop spans 17 amino acids. In DNA, the CDR3 is TGTGCCAGCAGCTTAGACCTGCAGCGAGGGACTAATGAAAAACTGTTTTTT. Amino acids: CASSLDLQRGTNEKLFF.

The chain carries TRBV4-2 and TRBJ2-7, with 8 bases lining up with TRBD2. The germline CDR1 and CDR2 sequences are LGHNA and YNFKEQ. With V trimmed by 2 bases and J by 0 bases, 3 bases remained unmatched. The CDR3 loop spans 15 amino acids. The CDR3 reads CASSQLSGSSYEQYF. Written as DNA, the CDR3 is TGTGCCAGCAGCCAATTGAGCGGGAGCTCCTACGAGCAGTACTTC.

In its sample, this clone was seen once. The J gene is TRBJ2-7, the V gene TRBV5-6; D might be TRBD2 (5 bases). The CDR3 spans 15 residues. Germline V gene sequence: CDR1 SGHDT, CDR2 YYEEEE. V dropped 2 bases and J dropped 9 bases, with 21 bases sitting between them. The CDR3 nucleotides read TGTGCCAGCAGCTTAAACAGCCCCATTTCGAGCGGGCAGTACTTC. Translating gives CASSLNSPISSGQYF.

This rearrangement joins TRBV29-1 to TRBJ1-4, with D possibly being TRBD1 (5 bases). Trimming took 7 bases from V and 7 from J, leaving 16 bases between them. The CDR3 covers 13 residues. Germline-derived CDR1 and CDR2 are SQVTM and ANQGSEA. This CDR3 reads CSAEGGTVEKLFF. The CDR3 DNA follows: TGCAGCGCCGAGGGCGGGACGGTTGAAAAACTGTTTTTT.

J is TRBJ2-1 and V is TRBV15; 10 bases line up with TRBD2. This CDR3 comprises 17 residues. V lost 1 base to trimming and J lost 8 bases; unmatched junction nucleotides: 11. From germline, CDR1 is LNHNV and CDR2 YYDKDF (reference sequence). DNA for the CDR3: TGTGCCACCAGCAGAGGATTGACTAGCGGGTGGATAGATGAGCAGTTCTTC. It translates to CATSRGLTSGWIDEQFF.

This clone was seen a handful of times. The gene calls are TRBV25-1 and TRBJ2-7; D may be TRBD1 (5 bases). V shed 2 bases and J shed 3 bases, with 11 bases lying between them. The CDR3 has 14 amino acids. Germline V gene data show CDR1 as MGHDK and CDR2 as SYGVNS. The CDR3 is CASSERDRFYEQYF. The CDR3 region has the DNA TGTGCCAGCAGTGAACGAGACAGATTCTACGAGCAGTACTTC.

For the CDR3, the DNA is TGTGCCAGCATAGGAGGTGGGGCCTACGAGCAGTACTTC. Translated: CASIGGGAYEQYF. The chain is built from TRBV28 and TRBJ2-7; a weak D match, TRBD2 (5 bases). With 7 bases removed from V and 2 bases from J, the gap between germline ends came to 12 bases. The germline gives CDR1 MDHEN, CDR2 SYDVKM. The CDR3 has 13 amino acids.

V usage is TRBV4-1 and J usage is TRBJ1-1; weak D call: TRBD1 (5 bases). V lost 1 base and J 7 bases, leaving 13 bases between the germline ends. There are 14 residues in the CDR3. Germline V gene lookup returns CDR1 MGHRA and CDR2 YSYEKL. The CDR3 sequence: CASSQALTDLEAFF. CDR3 coding DNA: TGCGCCAGCAGCCAAGCTCTGACAGACCTTGAAGCTTTCTTT.

CDR3 nucleotides: TGTGCCAGCAGCTTAAGTTTGGGGGCAGGAGGCAATGAGCAGTTCTTC. It is translated as CASSLSLGAGGNEQFF. V is TRBV7-3 and J is TRBJ2-1; D might be TRBD1 (6 bases). Germline values: CDR1 SGHTA, CDR2 FQGTGA. Trimming pared 1 base from V and 6 bases from J, leaving 16 bases between. There are 16 residues in the CDR3.

This chain joins TRBV2 and TRBJ1-5, with 11 nucleotides matching TRBD1. V dropped 8 bases and J dropped 6; count of bases not matched to a gene: 3. The CDR3 runs 13 residues. Germline CDR1 SNHLY, CDR2 FYNNEI. CDR3 bases: TGTGCCAGCGGACAGGGGGCAGGTCAGCCCCAGCATTTT. Its translation is CASGQGAGQPQHF.

The chain joins TRBV19 to TRBJ1-2; D not certain. The V end lost 0 bases, the J end lost 3 bases, and 8 bases lay between the germline ends. Germline-derived CDR1 and CDR2 are LNHDA and SQIVND (reference sequence). The CDR3 is made up of 14 amino acids. The CDR3 nucleotides read TGTGCCAGTAGTATAGAGGGCAGAGACTATGGCTACACCTTC. Translated, it gives CASSIEGRDYGYTF.

In its sample, this clone was seen a few times. The chain links TRBV7-9 to TRBJ2-4; TRBD1 agrees at 8 bases. The CDR3 length is 18 residues. Germline CDR1 is SEHNR and CDR2 is FQNEAQ (reference sequence). Trimming cost V 4 bases and J 0 bases; bases outside gene matches: 11. CDR3 protein: CASSSGRGLSLAKNIQYF. DNA of the CDR3: TGTGCCAGCAGCTCGGGCAGGGGGCTATCCCTAGCCAAAAACATTCAGTACTTC.

Details on this clone: The junction differs from germline at one of its ends, possibly a read error. The V and J genes are TRBV19 and TRBJ1-2; D might be TRBD1 (6 bases). This CDR3 contains 16 residues. From germline, CDR1 is LNHDA and CDR2 SQIVND (reference sequence). Here the CDR3 reads CASSRDRGGPFYGYTF. In nucleotides, the CDR3 is TGTGCCAGCAGTAGGGACCGTGGGGGCCCCTTCTATGGCTACACCTTC.

The genes are TRBV28 and TRBJ2-7, with TRBD1 as a possible D gene (6 bases). The V end lost 5 bases, the J end lost 5 bases, and 19 bases lay between the germline ends. This CDR3 contains 15 residues. Germline lookup yields CDR1 MDHEN and CDR2 SYDVKM. CDR3 bases: TGTGCCAGCAGTCCCATCTGGGGGCCAAAGGACGAGCAGTACTTC. It yields the protein CASSPIWGPKDEQYF.

This clone was observed once. The rearrangement joins TRBV3-1 (or the pseudogene TRBV3-2) to TRBJ2-3; 8 bases agree with TRBD2. The CDR3 is 15 residues long. The junction had 9 bases not matched to a gene; V was cut back by 4 bases and J by 6 bases. Germline loops: CDR1 LGHDT, CDR2 YNNKEL (reference sequence). CDR3 protein: CASSPLSGGADTQYF. CDR3 sequence (DNA): TGTGCCAGCAGCCCACTCTCGGGGGGGGCGGATACGCAGTATTTT.

CDR3 nucleotides: TGCGCCAGCAGGGGCGCGTCCTACGAGCAGTACTTC. Amino acids: CASRGASYEQYF. The chain employs TRBV5-1 and TRBJ2-7; D is unresolved. V lost 5 bases to trimming and J lost 1 base, with 7 bases between them. The CDR3 runs 12 residues. Germline V gives CDR1 SGHRS, CDR2 YFSETQ.

The V call is TRBV5-1, the J call TRBJ1-1; D gene ambiguous. The CDR3 has 14 amino acids. CDR1 is SGHRS and CDR2 is YFSETQ in the germline V gene. V lost 0 bases to trimming and J lost 2 bases, with 8 bases between them. The DNA for the CDR3 is TGCGCCAGCAGCTTGGAGGGAGGAAACACTGAAGCTTTCTTT. Translating it yields CASSLEGGNTEAFF.

The rearrangement uses TRBV27 and TRBJ1-6; D unclear. The CDR3 length is 15 residues. Germline V gene sequence: CDR1 MNHEY, CDR2 SMNVEV (reference sequence). With 6 bases removed from V and 10 bases from J, the gap between germline ends came to 19 bases. The CDR3 loop reads CASSGPLGFQSPLHF. The CDR3 DNA sequence: TGTGCCAGCAGCGGACCACTAGGATTTCAATCACCCCTCCACTTT.